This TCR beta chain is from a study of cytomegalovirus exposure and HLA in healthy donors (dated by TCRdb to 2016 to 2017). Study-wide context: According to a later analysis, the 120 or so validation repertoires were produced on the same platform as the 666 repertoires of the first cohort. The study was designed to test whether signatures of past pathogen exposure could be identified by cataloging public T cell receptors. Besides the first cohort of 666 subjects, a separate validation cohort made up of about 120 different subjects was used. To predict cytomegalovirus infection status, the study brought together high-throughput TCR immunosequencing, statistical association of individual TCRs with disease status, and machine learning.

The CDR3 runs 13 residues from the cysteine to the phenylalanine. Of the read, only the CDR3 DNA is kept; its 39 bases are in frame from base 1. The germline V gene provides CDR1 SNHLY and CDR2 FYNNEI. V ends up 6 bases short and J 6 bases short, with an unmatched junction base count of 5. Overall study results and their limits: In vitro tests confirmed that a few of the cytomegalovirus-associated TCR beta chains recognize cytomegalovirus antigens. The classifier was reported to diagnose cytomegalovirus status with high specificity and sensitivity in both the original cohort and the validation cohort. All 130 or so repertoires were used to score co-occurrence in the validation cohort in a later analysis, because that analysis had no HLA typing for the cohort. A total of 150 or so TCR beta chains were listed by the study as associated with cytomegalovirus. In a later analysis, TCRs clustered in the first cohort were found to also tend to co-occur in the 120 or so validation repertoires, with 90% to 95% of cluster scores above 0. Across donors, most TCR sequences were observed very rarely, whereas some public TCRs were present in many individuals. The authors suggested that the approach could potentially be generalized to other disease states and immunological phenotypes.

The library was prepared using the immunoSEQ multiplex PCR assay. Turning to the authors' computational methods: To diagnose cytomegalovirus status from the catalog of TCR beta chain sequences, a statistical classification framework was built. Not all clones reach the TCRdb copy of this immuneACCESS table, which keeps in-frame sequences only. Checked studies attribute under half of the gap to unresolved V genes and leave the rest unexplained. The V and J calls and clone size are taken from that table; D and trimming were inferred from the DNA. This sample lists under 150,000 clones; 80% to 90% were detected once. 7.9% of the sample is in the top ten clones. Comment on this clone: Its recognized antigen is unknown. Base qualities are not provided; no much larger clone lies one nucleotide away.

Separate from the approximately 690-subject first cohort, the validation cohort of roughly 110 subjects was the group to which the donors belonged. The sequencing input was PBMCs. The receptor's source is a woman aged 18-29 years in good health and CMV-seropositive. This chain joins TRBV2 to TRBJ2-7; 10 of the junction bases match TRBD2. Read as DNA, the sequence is TGTGCCAGCAGAGCGGGGGGGCCCCGCGAGCAGTACTTC. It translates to CASRAGGPREQYF.